The following is a T cell receptor (beta chain) sequence with its context. The specificity of this receptor is unknown. Per-base qualities were not stored, and no clone one base away is much larger. These data originate in a study of CD8+ T cells in alopecia areata listed by TCRdb under 2018. Concerning the study at large: To study T cell clonal expansion in alopecia areata, the researchers applied high-throughput TCRbeta sequencing to both the C3H/HeJ mouse model and human patients. immunoSEQ multiplex PCR using 35 Vbeta forward primers and 13 Jbeta reverse primers was used to amplify TCRbeta CDR3 regions. Scalp clonality was compared across normal scalp (n=4), patchy alopecia areata scalp (n=8), and alopecia totalis/universalis scalp (n=8). RNA was obtained with the PAXgene miRNA kit for fixed scalp, the miRNeasy kit for PBMCs, and the RNeasy kit for mouse skin. Human TCRbeta sequencing covered scalp tissue and sorted CD4+ and CD8+ peripheral blood T cells from patchy and totalis/universalis alopecia areata patients and healthy controls.

CD4+ cells from a few biomarker-study patients were further sorted into CD25+CD127- cells. From alopecia areata patients, peripheral blood was collected along with lesional scalp punch biopsies. PBMCs were isolated by density centrifugation and stained for CD3, CD4 and CD8, and CD4+ and CD8+ T cells were sorted on a FACSAria. As part of a multicenter biomarker study, untreated alopecia areata patients were recruited. The junction carries 9 bases between V and J, which are trimmed by 2 bases and 7 bases respectively. The germline V gene supplies CDR1 MNHNS and CDR2 SASEGT. Measured from the cysteine to the phenylalanine, the CDR3 is 14 residues long. Only the CDR3 part of the read is kept: 42 bases, read in frame from the first base. Receptor amplification or capture employed the immunoSEQ multiplex PCR assay. RNA was extracted from all samples and reverse transcribed into cDNA as template for TCR sequencing. First-strand cDNA was synthesized using SuperScript III with a 2:1 mix of oligo-dT and random hexamers. A synthetic immune receptor repertoire was used to gauge amplification bias, and whatever bias remained was removed computationally. The authors processed their data as follows. Raw reads were preprocessed to remove errors, and CDR3 was defined according to IMGT conventions as the region from the conserved cysteine to phenylalanine. To get clonality, Shannon entropy was normalized by log2 of the number of productive unique TCRs and the result was subtracted from 1. CD4 or CD8 identity of scalp clones was inferred by cross-referencing scalp TCRbeta sequences with sorted blood CD4 and CD8 repertoires. TCRdb took over this immuneACCESS table, retaining in-frame rearrangements with V and J assigned. Such tables are incomplete; in checked studies, under half of the missing clones stem from an unresolved V gene, and the remainder is unexplained. That table is the source of V, J and clone size, and D and trimming were worked out from the DNA. The sample yields roughly 20,000 clones; around 62% were counted once. The ten largest account for 4.5% of the sample.

What the authors observed across the whole study: Unlike mouse skin, which is dominated by gammadelta T cells, normal human skin has resident alphabeta T cells that are also sequenced, and this complicates analysis of the scalp TCR repertoire. Lesional scalp, especially in alopecia totalis/universalis, showed higher clonality and more expanded CD8+ clones than normal scalp, suggesting antigenic drive. Shared TCR sequences between patients were less evident than in mice, which may be partly attributable to HLA diversity in the patient population.

Sequencing was carried out using CD4+ Tregs sorted from blood. This TCR was recovered from a human donor with alopecia areata. This receptor chain uses TRBV6-1 and TRBJ1-6, with the D gene uncertain. CDR3 reads: CASSEPWSNSPLHF. The DNA reads TGTGCCAGCAGTGAACCTTGGTCCAATTCACCCCTCCACTTT.